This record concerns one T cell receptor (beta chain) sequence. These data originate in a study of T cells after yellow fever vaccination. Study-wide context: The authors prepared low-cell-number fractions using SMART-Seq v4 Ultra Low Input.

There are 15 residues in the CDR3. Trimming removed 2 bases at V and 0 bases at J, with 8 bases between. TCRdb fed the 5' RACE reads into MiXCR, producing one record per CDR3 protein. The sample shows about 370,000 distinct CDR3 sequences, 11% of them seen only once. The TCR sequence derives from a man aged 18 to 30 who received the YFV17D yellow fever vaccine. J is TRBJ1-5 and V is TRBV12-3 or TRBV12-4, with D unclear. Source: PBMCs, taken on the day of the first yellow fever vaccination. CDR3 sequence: CASSLRRDSNQPQHF. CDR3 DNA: TGTGCCAGCAGTTTAAGGCGGGATAGCAATCAGCCCCAGCATTTT.